This T cell receptor beta chain was sequenced during a study of T cell responses to AZD1222 COVID-19 vaccine. Study-wide results and limits: Across spike, vaccine-associated CD4 TCRs were found, dominant at 160-218 and 743-854.

With 0 bases removed from V and 2 bases from J, the gap between germline ends came to 8 bases. The CDR3 length is 15 residues. Per the germline V gene, CDR1 is LNHNV and CDR2 is YYDKDF (reference sequence). Here immunoSEQ multiplex PCR was the method, and the copy in TCRdb shows in-frame clones only, minus some. The table records just over 150,000 clones, roughly nine tenths of them present only once. Concerning this clone: Its antigen is currently unknown.

The V gene is TRBV15, the J gene TRBJ1-3; a possible D gene is TRBD1 (6 bases). The material sequenced was peripheral blood, taken after recovery from COVID-19. This receptor was obtained from an adult who had recovered from COVID-19. Here the CDR3 reads CATSRDPGAGNTIYF. The DNA for the CDR3 is TGTGCCACCAGCAGAGATCCAGGGGCTGGAAACACCATATATTTT.